The 31 T cell receptor beta chains presented below share a single source sample, sequenced in a study of T cell responses to AZD1222 COVID-19 vaccine. Only in-frame clones appear in the TCRdb table, and some are missing; sequencing was by immunoSEQ multiplex PCR. The sample records under 200,000 clones, over 70% being singletons. Specimen: peripheral blood, collected on day 0 of MenACWY control vaccination. The receptors were sampled from an adult in good health.

The rearrangement uses TRBV6-2 or TRBV6-3 and TRBJ2-3; TRBD2 matches at 13 bases. The trim removed 2 bases at V and 2 bases at J, leaving 10 bases unmatched. The CDR3 totals 19 residues. Germline V lookup: CDR1 MNHEY, CDR2 SVGEGT. The CDR3 nucleotides read TGTGCCAGCAGTTACGCCACCGGGACTAGCGGGGTCTCCACAGATACGCAGTATTTT. The encoded protein is CASSYATGTSGVSTDTQYF.

The V gene is TRBV12-3 or TRBV12-4, the J gene TRBJ2-7; unclear D gene. Trimming removed 6 bases at V and 0 bases at J, with 9 bases between. The CDR3 totals 13 residues. The CDR3 DNA sequence: TGTGCCAGCAGCCCCCCGCGCTCCTACGAGCAGTACTTC. Amino acids: CASSPPRSYEQYF.

This chain links TRBV4-2 with TRBJ2-3; D gene uncertain. The CDR3 runs to 14 residues. Per the germline V gene, CDR1 is LGHNA and CDR2 is YNFKEQ. V dropped 1 base and J dropped 4 bases, with 9 bases sitting between them. This chain's CDR3 is CASSQVPGADTQYF. As DNA, the CDR3 is TGTGCCAGCAGCCAAGTTCCCGGCGCAGATACGCAGTATTTT.

This clone was picked up one time. The CDR3 DNA sequence: TGTGCCAGCAGTTTGGGACAGGGTACTGGAAACACCATATATTTT. Protein: CASSLGQGTGNTIYF. The chain links TRBV6-5 to TRBJ1-3; 9 bases are a match to TRBD1. Trimming cost V 4 bases and J 2 bases; bases outside gene matches: 3. Germline V CDR1 and CDR2: MNHEY, SVGAGI. The CDR3 is made up of 15 amino acids.

The V gene is TRBV19, the J gene TRBJ1-1, with D possibly being TRBD1 (6 bases). Trimming stripped 4 bases from V and 4 bases from J, with 10 bases between. Germline V CDR1 and CDR2: LNHDA, SQIVND (reference sequence). The CDR3 spans 13 residues. CDR3 nucleotides: TGTGCCAGTAGTACTTTAGGGGGCACTGAAGCTTTCTTT. Amino acids: CASSTLGGTEAFF. The full variable domain, completed using reference TRBV19 and TRBJ1-1, is DGGITQSPKYLFRKEGQNVTLSCEQNLNHDAMYWYRQDPGQGLRLIYYSQIVNDFQKGDIAEGYSVSREKKESFPLTVTSAQKNPTAFYLCASSTLGGTEAFFGQGTRLTVV.

The chain is built from TRBV4-1 and TRBJ2-4; D not certain. This CDR3 contains 13 residues. V lost 4 bases to trimming and J lost 6 bases, with 10 bases between them. The germline V gene has CDR1 MGHRA and CDR2 YSYEKL. The CDR3 reads CASSPIPPNIQYF. The CDR3 region has the DNA TGCGCCAGCAGCCCCATTCCACCAAACATTCAGTACTTC.

The chain combines TRBV3-1 (or the pseudogene TRBV3-2) with TRBJ2-7; perhaps TRBD1 as D (6 bases). CDR1 and CDR2 from the germline V gene are LGHDT and YNNKEL (reference sequence). Trimming removed 3 bases from V and 2 bases from J, with 11 bases in between. The CDR3 covers 14 residues. The CDR3 nucleotides read TGTGCCAGCAGCCAGGAGGACAGAACCTACGAGCAGTACTTC. It yields the protein CASSQEDRTYEQYF.

CDR3 coding DNA: TGTGCCAGCAGCCGACTAGCGGTTTACAATGAGCAGTTCTTC. Translated, it gives CASSRLAVYNEQFF. The chain uses TRBV3-1 (or the pseudogene TRBV3-2) and TRBJ2-1; 9 bases match TRBD2. V gave up 4 bases and J gave up 4 bases; unmatched junction bases: 2. This CDR3 spans 14 amino acids. Germline CDR1 is LGHDT and CDR2 is YNNKEL (reference sequence).

The chain uses TRBV5-1 and TRBJ1-4, with D hard to call. Germline V lookup: CDR1 SGHRS, CDR2 YFSETQ. The V end was cut by 4 bases, the J end by 0 bases, with 19 bases between. The CDR3 has 18 residues. CDR3 sequence reads: CASSRNSPTLSTNEKLFF. Written as DNA, the CDR3 is TGCGCCAGCAGCCGTAACAGTCCAACCCTTTCAACTAATGAAAAACTGTTTTTT.

This chain uses TRBV6-5 with TRBJ1-4; D is perhaps TRBD1 (5 bases). V lost 2 bases to trimming and J lost 6 bases, with 16 bases between them. The CDR3 has 16 amino acids. Germline CDR1 and CDR2: MNHEY and SVGAGI. The chain's CDR3 is CASSYSRVRRDEKLFF. CDR3 sequence (DNA): TGTGCCAGCAGTTACAGCAGGGTTCGGCGGGATGAAAAACTGTTTTTT.

This clone was picked up one time. V is TRBV5-4 and J is TRBJ1-1, with 7 bases identical to TRBD1. The junction had 4 bases not matched to a gene; V was cut back by 4 bases and J by 1 base. CDR3 length: 14 residues. Germline V gene sequence: CDR1 SGHNT, CDR2 YYREEE (reference sequence). CDR3 nucleotide sequence: TGTGCCAGCAGCCCTGACAGGGAGAACACTGAAGCTTTCTTT. This gives the protein CASSPDRENTEAFF.

The chain links TRBV12-3 or TRBV12-4 to TRBJ1-1; D not resolved. V was cut by 6 bases and J by 4 bases, with 12 bases left in between. The CDR3 spans 13 residues. The CDR3 DNA reads TGTGCCAGCAGGGGCGGGCGGATCACTGAAGCTTTCTTT. This sequence encodes CASRGGRITEAFF.

The chain employs TRBV28 and TRBJ2-7; D gene ambiguous. Germline-derived CDR1 and CDR2 are MDHEN and SYDVKM. The CDR3 runs 14 residues. V was shortened by 3 bases and J by 1 base, with 10 bases between the two germline ends. In DNA form, the CDR3 reads TGTGCCAGCAGTTTGGTCAGGATTTCCTACGAGCAGTACTTC. This gives the protein CASSLVRISYEQYF.

This chain connects TRBV19 to TRBJ1-5; TRBD1 matches 8 bases. The V gene end was trimmed by 5 bases and the J gene end by 0 bases; junction bases not matched to a gene: 6. Germline values: CDR1 LNHDA, CDR2 SQIVND (reference sequence). The CDR3 consists of 16 residues. CDR3 loop: CASSAWTGISNQPQHF. The CDR3 DNA reads TGTGCCAGTAGTGCTTGGACAGGGATTAGCAATCAGCCCCAGCATTTT.

The chain combines TRBV19 with TRBJ2-7; D unresolved. Trimming left V 4 bases short and J 2 bases short, with 9 bases between. The CDR3 totals 13 residues. Germline CDR1 is LNHDA and CDR2 is SQIVND (reference sequence). The CDR3 sequence: CASSNAETYEQYF. CDR3 nucleotides: TGTGCCAGTAGTAACGCAGAAACCTACGAGCAGTACTTC.

The chain couples TRBV28 to TRBJ1-5; TRBD1 matches at 12 bases. This CDR3 comprises 15 residues. Looked up from germline, CDR1 is MDHEN and CDR2 is SYDVKM. Losses at the gene ends were 3 bases for V and 8 bases for J; bases not matched to a gene: 5. CDR3 sequence reads: CASSFGTGGAEPQHF. DNA for the CDR3: TGTGCCAGCAGTTTCGGGACAGGGGGCGCGGAGCCCCAGCATTTT.

The chain carries TRBV5-8 and TRBJ1-5; D unclear. V dropped 2 bases and J dropped 3 bases, with 9 bases sitting between them. The CDR3 contains 14 residues. Looked up from germline, CDR1 is SGHTS and CDR2 is YDEGEE. CDR3: CASSFQVSNQPQHF. CDR3 nucleotide sequence: TGTGCCAGCAGCTTTCAGGTTTCCAATCAGCCCCAGCATTTT.

The CDR3 DNA sequence: TGTGCCTGGAGTCGTTTGGACAATCAGCCCCAGCATTTT. As protein: CAWSRLDNQPQHF. The genes are TRBV30 and TRBJ1-5, with no clear D. V was clipped by 2 bases and J by 3 bases, with 8 bases between them. The CDR3 sequence is 13 residues long. Germline CDR1 GTSNPN, CDR2 SVGIG (reference sequence).

This clone was detected only once. The chain joins TRBV5-8 to TRBJ1-1, with D perhaps matching TRBD1 (5 bases). Trimming cost V 0 bases and J 0 bases, with 6 bases left between them. The CDR3 covers 14 residues. Germline V gene lookup returns CDR1 SGHTS and CDR2 YDEGEE. The CDR3 nucleotides are TGTGCCAGCAGCTTGGGGGGGATGAACACTGAAGCTTTCTTT. Its protein product is CASSLGGMNTEAFF.

A single count supports this clone. The V and J genes are TRBV7-2 and TRBJ2-1, with 10 bases matching TRBD2. Looked up from germline, CDR1 is SGHTA and CDR2 is FQGNSA. This CDR3 has 13 residues. V was pared by 9 bases and J by 7 bases, with 6 bases of the junction left unmatched. In DNA, the CDR3 is TGTGCCAGTCTAGCGGGGGCTGTAAATGAGCAGTTCTTC. Its protein is CASLAGAVNEQFF.

The chain carries TRBV3-1 (or the pseudogene TRBV3-2) and TRBJ2-1; TRBD2 is a possible D gene (5 bases). The V end was cut by 5 bases, the J end by 5 bases, with 10 bases between. Germline assignment: CDR1 LGHDT and CDR2 YNNKEL (reference sequence). The length of the CDR3 is 13 residues. The CDR3 DNA follows: TGTGCCAGCAGCTTGGACTTGAACAATGAGCAGTTCTTC. It encodes CASSLDLNNEQFF.

The rearrangement links TRBV4-2 to TRBJ1-2, with D tentatively TRBD1 (5 bases). The CDR3 loop spans 15 amino acids. V was shortened by 0 bases and J by 4 bases, with 12 bases between the two germline ends. CDR1 and CDR2 (germline): LGHNA, YNFKEQ. As DNA, the CDR3 is TGTGCCAGCAGCCAAGAAACAAGGGGCAGCTATGGCTACACCTTC. Translated, it gives CASSQETRGSYGYTF.

This chain joins TRBV4-3 and TRBJ1-2; TRBD1 aligns across 8 bases. CDR3 length: 15 amino acids. J gave up 6 bases and V 0 bases, and 6 bases lay outside the gene matches. Germline V gene sequence: CDR1 LGHNA, CDR2 YSLEER. The CDR3 protein is CASSQDQSGGDGYTF. The CDR3 DNA is TGCGCCAGCAGCCAAGATCAGTCAGGGGGCGATGGCTACACCTTC.

This chain connects TRBV28 to TRBJ1-5, with D perhaps TRBD1 (5 bases). The CDR3 runs to 16 residues. In germline, CDR1 is MDHEN, CDR2 SYDVKM. Trimming took 7 bases from V and 4 from J, leaving 20 bases between them. The CDR3, as DNA: TGTGCCAGCACCACACGAAGGGAGGGGTCTAATCAGCCCCAGCATTTT. This gives the protein CASTTRREGSNQPQHF.

This chain connects TRBV6-5 to TRBJ2-7; TRBD2 agrees at 9 bases. Germline values: CDR1 MNHEY, CDR2 SVGAGI. The trim removed 8 bases at V and 3 bases at J, leaving 5 bases unmatched. The CDR3 loop spans 13 amino acids. CDR3 sequence: CASGLAYDYEQYF. CDR3 bases: TGTGCCAGCGGACTAGCGTACGACTACGAGCAGTACTTC.

A few counts support this clone. The V call is TRBV28, the J call TRBJ1-1; maybe TRBD1 (5 bases). CDR1 and CDR2 (germline): MDHEN, SYDVKM. The V end was cut by 8 bases, the J end by 3 bases, with 10 bases between. This CDR3 region has 12 residues. The chain's CDR3 is CASSGGYTEAFF. In DNA form, the CDR3 reads TGTGCCAGCTCTGGGGGGTACACTGAAGCTTTCTTT.

The V call is TRBV7-2, the J call TRBJ2-2; D remains unclear. Germline V gene sequence: CDR1 SGHTA, CDR2 FQGNSA. With 5 bases removed from V and 6 bases from J, the gap between germline ends came to 10 bases. This CDR3 comprises 13 residues. The CDR3 bases are TGTGCCAGCAGCCCCCCGGCGGCCGGGGAGCTGTTTTTT. Translating gives CASSPPAAGELFF.

This chain joins TRBV14 and TRBJ1-3; D not certain. Germline assignment: CDR1 SGHDN and CDR2 FVKESK. The CDR3 extends over 12 amino acids. Trimming removed 0 bases at V and 8 bases at J, with 5 bases between. The CDR3 DNA sequence: TGTGCCAGCAGCCAAGATGTCCACACCATATATTTT. Encoded protein: CASSQDVHTIYF. The entire variable domain, with the rest obtained from reference TRBV14 and TRBJ1-3, is as follows: EAGVTQFPSHSVIEKGQTVTLRCDPISGHDNLYWYRRVMGKEIKFLLHFVKESKQDESGMPNNRFLAERTGGTYSTLKVQPAELEDSGVYFCASSQDVHTIYFGEGSWLTVV.

The chain couples TRBV9 to TRBJ2-2; no clear D gene. The V gene's germline CDR1 is SGDLS and CDR2 YYNGEE. Trimming left V 7 bases short and J 0 bases short, with 13 bases between. There are 15 residues in the CDR3. The CDR3 DNA sequence: TGTGCCAGCTCTACATCAAACTCGAACACCGGGGAGCTGTTTTTT. Protein product: CASSTSNSNTGELFF.

The chain employs TRBV19 and TRBJ1-1; D might be TRBD1 (5 bases). The germline gives CDR1 LNHDA, CDR2 SQIVND (reference sequence). The ends were cut back, 8 bases at V and 9 bases at J, with 10 bases in the middle. This CDR3 region has 10 residues. CDR3 coding DNA: TGTGCCAGTTTCGGGGGGAAAGCTTTCTTT. Translation: CASFGGKAFF.

The V call is TRBV27, the J call TRBJ2-5; the D call may be TRBD1 or TRBD2 (6 bases each). Germline values: CDR1 MNHEY, CDR2 SMNVEV (reference sequence). Deletions cut 0 bases from V and 9 bases from J, with 14 bases between. The length of the CDR3 is 14 residues. CDR3 bases: TGTGCCAGCAGTTTATCGTTTTCAGGGGAGGCCCAGTACTTC. Its translation is CASSLSFSGEAQYF.